The rows below give T cell receptor beta chains drawn from one sample of a study of blood T cell repertoires in COVID-19. The method was immunoSEQ multiplex PCR; TCRdb's version includes in-frame clones alone and lacks a portion of them. The sample lists under 300,000 clones, around 80% occurring once. Source material: peripheral blood. These TCRs come from a human donor in a cohort sampled during active COVID-19. The CDR3 runs from the conserved cysteine through the conserved F or W. The order of the fields is V gene, J gene, clone size, D gene, CDR3 protein, CDR3 DNA. A D gene is named only where the DNA matches it firmly. Clone size is not always given. Where it is, it says once, few, many or a class for expanded clones.

V gene: TRBV3-1/TRBV3-2
J gene: TRBJ2-7
clone size: -
D gene: TRBD1
CDR3 protein: CASSQDRGPYEQYF
CDR3 DNA: TGTGCCAGCAGCCAGGACAGGGGCCCTTACGAGCAGTACTTC

V gene: TRBV20-1
J gene: TRBJ1-5
clone size: once
D gene: TRBD1
CDR3 protein: CSASSAGGGARGQPQHF
CDR3 DNA: TGCAGTGCTAGTTCCGCAGGGGGTGGGGCACGGGGTCAGCCCCAGCATTTT

V gene: TRBV6-1
J gene: TRBJ2-2
clone size: -
D gene: -
CDR3 protein: CASSEALGSGTGELFF
CDR3 DNA: TGTGCCAGCAGTGAAGCGTTGGGTAGCGGAACCGGGGAGCTGTTTTTT

V gene: TRBV19
J gene: TRBJ1-1
clone size: -
D gene: -
CDR3 protein: CASSKRLNTEAFF
CDR3 DNA: TGTGCCAGTAGTAAGCGATTGAACACTGAAGCTTTCTTT

V gene: TRBV28
J gene: TRBJ2-7
clone size: -
D gene: -
CDR3 protein: CASSPFSYEQYF
CDR3 DNA: TGTGCCAGCAGTCCCTTCTCCTACGAGCAGTACTTC

V gene: TRBV9
J gene: TRBJ2-3
clone size: -
D gene: -
CDR3 protein: CASSVRVGGAADTQYF
CDR3 DNA: TGTGCCAGCAGCGTAAGGGTGGGGGGAGCGGCAGATACGCAGTATTTT

V gene: TRBV29-1
J gene: TRBJ1-5
clone size: -
D gene: -
CDR3 protein: CSVEQGRNQPQHF
CDR3 DNA: TGCAGCGTTGAACAGGGTCGGAATCAGCCCCAGCATTTT

V gene: TRBV10-3
J gene: TRBJ2-7
clone size: -
D gene: -
CDR3 protein: CAISFPGSYEQYF
CDR3 DNA: TGTGCCATCAGCTTTCCAGGCTCCTACGAGCAGTACTTC

V gene: TRBV7-6
J gene: TRBJ1-6
clone size: -
D gene: -
CDR3 protein: CASSLPRTENYRSSPLHF
CDR3 DNA: TGTGCCAGCAGCTTACCTAGGACAGAGAATTATCGATCTTCACCCCTCCACTTT

V gene: TRBV7-8
J gene: TRBJ1-1
clone size: -
D gene: TRBD1
CDR3 protein: CASSSPTGKGATDLLNTEAFF
CDR3 DNA: TGTGCCAGCAGCTCGCCGACAGGGAAGGGAGCCACGGACTTACTGAACACTGAAGCTTTCTTT

V gene: TRBV20-1
J gene: TRBJ2-5
clone size: -
D gene: TRBD2
CDR3 protein: CSASSGLAGGYQETQYF
CDR3 DNA: TGCAGTGCTAGTTCGGGACTAGCGGGGGGGTACCAAGAGACCCAGTACTTC

V gene: TRBV10-3
J gene: TRBJ2-6
clone size: -
D gene: -
CDR3 protein: CAIRGRTPDNAGANVLTF
CDR3 DNA: TGTGCCATCAGGGGCAGAACTCCGGACAACGCTGGGGCCAACGTCCTGACTTTC

V gene: TRBV20-1
J gene: TRBJ2-1
clone size: -
D gene: -
CDR3 protein: CSAESYNEQFF
CDR3 DNA: TGCAGTGCAGAGAGTTACAATGAGCAGTTCTTC

V gene: TRBV12-3/TRBV12-4
J gene: TRBJ1-2
clone size: -
D gene: -
CDR3 protein: CASSLGLAGYTF
CDR3 DNA: TGTGCCAGCAGTTTGGGCCTAGCGGGCTACACCTTC

V gene: TRBV21-1
J gene: TRBJ2-4
clone size: -
D gene: -
CDR3 protein: CASSKAGLAGPLNIQYF
CDR3 DNA: TGTGCCAGCAGCAAAGCGGGGCTAGCGGGACCCTTAAACATTCAGTACTTC

V gene: TRBV6-5
J gene: TRBJ2-1
clone size: -
D gene: TRBD2
CDR3 protein: CASRVTSGSYNEQFF
CDR3 DNA: TGTGCCAGCAGGGTAACTAGCGGTTCCTACAATGAGCAGTTCTTC

V gene: TRBV20-1
J gene: TRBJ2-3
clone size: -
D gene: TRBD2
CDR3 protein: CSASKPSGGSDTQYF
CDR3 DNA: TGCAGTGCTAGTAAGCCTAGCGGGGGCTCAGATACGCAGTATTTT

V gene: TRBV10-2
J gene: TRBJ2-2
clone size: -
D gene: -
CDR3 protein: CASSEGGRGTGELFF
CDR3 DNA: TGCGCCAGCAGTGAGGGAGGGCGCGGCACCGGGGAGCTGTTTTTT

V gene: TRBV6-5
J gene: TRBJ2-2
clone size: -
D gene: -
CDR3 protein: CASSQQNTGELFF
CDR3 DNA: TGTGCCAGCAGTCAACAAAACACCGGGGAGCTGTTTTTT

V gene: TRBV4-1
J gene: TRBJ1-6
clone size: -
D gene: -
CDR3 protein: CASSQDDRGSSYNSPLHF
CDR3 DNA: TGCGCCAGCAGCCAAGATGATAGGGGGAGCTCCTATAATTCACCCCTCCACTTT

V gene: TRBV9
J gene: TRBJ2-1
clone size: -
D gene: TRBD1
CDR3 protein: CASSVVAGGFEQFF
CDR3 DNA: TGTGCCAGCAGCGTAGTGGCAGGGGGCTTCGAGCAGTTCTTC

V gene: TRBV3-1/TRBV3-2
J gene: TRBJ1-2
clone size: -
D gene: -
CDR3 protein: CASSQGAAEYGYTF
CDR3 DNA: TGTGCCAGCAGCCAAGGGGCAGCCGAGTATGGCTACACCTTC

V gene: TRBV6-5
J gene: TRBJ1-1
clone size: -
D gene: -
CDR3 protein: CASSPASGGNTEAFF
CDR3 DNA: TGTGCCAGCAGTCCCGCCTCGGGGGGGAACACTGAAGCTTTCTTT

V gene: TRBV19
J gene: TRBJ1-5
clone size: once
D gene: -
CDR3 protein: CASSMGVNQPQHF
CDR3 DNA: TGTGCCAGTAGTATGGGCGTTAATCAGCCCCAGCATTTT

V gene: TRBV5-1
J gene: TRBJ2-7
clone size: once
D gene: -
CDR3 protein: CASRQESSYEQYF
CDR3 DNA: TGCGCCAGTAGACAGGAGAGCTCCTACGAGCAGTACTTC

V gene: TRBV7-9
J gene: TRBJ2-2
clone size: -
D gene: TRBD1
CDR3 protein: CASSRDRGRSGELFF
CDR3 DNA: TGTGCCAGCAGCCGGGACAGGGGTCGTAGCGGGGAGCTGTTTTTT

V gene: TRBV15
J gene: TRBJ2-7
clone size: few
D gene: -
CDR3 protein: CATSRYRGGGEQYF
CDR3 DNA: TGTGCCACCAGCAGATACAGGGGAGGAGGCGAGCAGTACTTC

V gene: TRBV30
J gene: TRBJ1-2
clone size: few
D gene: -
CDR3 protein: CAWSAQIQGGYTF
CDR3 DNA: TGTGCCTGGAGTGCTCAAATACAGGGCGGCTACACCTTC

V gene: TRBV3-1/TRBV3-2
J gene: TRBJ1-5
clone size: few
D gene: -
CDR3 protein: CASSQDRRQPQHF
CDR3 DNA: TGTGCCAGCAGCCAAGATCGGAGACAGCCCCAGCATTTT

V gene: TRBV12-5
J gene: TRBJ2-3
clone size: -
D gene: -
CDR3 protein: CASGLDYLTDTQYF
CDR3 DNA: TGTGCTAGTGGTTTGGACTATCTCACAGATACGCAGTATTTT

V gene: TRBV7-6
J gene: TRBJ2-1
clone size: -
D gene: TRBD1
CDR3 protein: CASSPRTGPSYNEQFF
CDR3 DNA: TGTGCCAGCAGCCCCCGGACAGGTCCCTCCTACAATGAGCAGTTCTTC

V gene: TRBV23-1
J gene: TRBJ2-5
clone size: once
D gene: TRBD1
CDR3 protein: CASRRTRDSKEETQYF
CDR3 DNA: TGCGCCAGCAGACGAACCCGGGACAGCAAAGAAGAGACCCAGTACTTC

V gene: TRBV27
J gene: TRBJ2-1
clone size: -
D gene: TRBD2
CDR3 protein: CASSSTVAGEQFF
CDR3 DNA: TGTGCCAGCAGCTCGACAGTAGCGGGAGAGCAGTTCTTC

V gene: TRBV10-3
J gene: TRBJ2-3
clone size: -
D gene: -
CDR3 protein: CAISVTDTQYF
CDR3 DNA: TGTGCCATCAGTGTAACAGATACGCAGTATTTT

V gene: TRBV18
J gene: TRBJ2-2
clone size: -
D gene: TRBD1
CDR3 protein: CASSPNRGAGELFF
CDR3 DNA: TGTGCCAGCTCACCAAACAGGGGAGCCGGGGAGCTGTTTTTT

V gene: TRBV2
J gene: TRBJ2-3
clone size: -
D gene: TRBD1
CDR3 protein: CASTGTGGTDTQYF
CDR3 DNA: TGTGCCAGCACTGGAACAGGGGGGACAGATACGCAGTATTTT

V gene: TRBV30
J gene: TRBJ1-1
clone size: -
D gene: -
CDR3 protein: CAWSVRQGTEAFF
CDR3 DNA: TGTGCCTGGAGTGTACGACAAGGCACTGAAGCTTTCTTT

V gene: TRBV5-1
J gene: TRBJ1-6
clone size: few
D gene: -
CDR3 protein: CASRGDGNSPLHF
CDR3 DNA: TGCGCCAGTCGCGGGGACGGGAATTCACCCCTCCACTTT

V gene: TRBV6-6
J gene: TRBJ1-4
clone size: -
D gene: TRBD1
CDR3 protein: CASTGTGVANEKLFF
CDR3 DNA: TGTGCCAGCACCGGGACAGGGGTTGCTAATGAAAAACTGTTTTTT

V gene: TRBV18
J gene: TRBJ2-7
clone size: -
D gene: -
CDR3 protein: CASSPGAEVKGEQYF
CDR3 DNA: TGTGCCAGCTCACCTGGGGCAGAAGTGAAGGGCGAGCAGTACTTC

V gene: TRBV5-1
J gene: TRBJ2-7
clone size: -
D gene: TRBD2
CDR3 protein: CASSRSTSGGSSYEQYF
CDR3 DNA: TGCGCCAGCAGCAGATCTACTAGCGGGGGGAGCTCCTACGAGCAGTACTTC

V gene: TRBV30
J gene: TRBJ2-3
clone size: -
D gene: -
CDR3 protein: CAWSKGGTDTQYF
CDR3 DNA: TGTGCCTGGAGTAAGGGGGGCACAGATACGCAGTATTTT

V gene: TRBV19
J gene: TRBJ1-4
clone size: once
D gene: TRBD1
CDR3 protein: CASRRTGPNEKLFF
CDR3 DNA: TGTGCCAGTAGGAGGACAGGGCCGAATGAAAAACTGTTTTTT

V gene: TRBV28
J gene: TRBJ1-1
clone size: -
D gene: -
CDR3 protein: CASSSFQGGTEAFF
CDR3 DNA: TGTGCCAGCAGTTCATTTCAGGGAGGGACTGAAGCTTTCTTT

V gene: TRBV2
J gene: TRBJ1-5
clone size: -
D gene: TRBD1
CDR3 protein: CASSRQGARQPQHF
CDR3 DNA: TGTGCCAGCAGTAGACAGGGGGCGAGACAGCCCCAGCATTTT

V gene: TRBV20-1
J gene: TRBJ1-1
clone size: -
D gene: -
CDR3 protein: CSASITQNTEAFF
CDR3 DNA: TGCAGTGCTAGTATCACACAGAACACTGAAGCTTTCTTT

V gene: TRBV20-1
J gene: TRBJ1-1
clone size: -
D gene: -
CDR3 protein: CSASPTGEAFF
CDR3 DNA: TGCAGTGCTAGCCCAACTGGTGAAGCTTTCTTT

V gene: TRBV6-5
J gene: TRBJ2-3
clone size: -
D gene: -
CDR3 protein: CASSYSSRSTDTQYF
CDR3 DNA: TGTGCCAGCAGTTACTCGTCCAGGTCCACAGATACGCAGTATTTT

V gene: TRBV7-3
J gene: TRBJ2-1
clone size: few
D gene: -
CDR3 protein: CASSLIGGTTYNEQFF
CDR3 DNA: TGTGCCAGCAGCTTAATCGGAGGGACCACCTACAATGAGCAGTTCTTC

V gene: TRBV19
J gene: TRBJ2-1
clone size: -
D gene: TRBD2
CDR3 protein: CASSRLAGESYNEQFF
CDR3 DNA: TGTGCCAGTAGTAGACTAGCGGGAGAATCCTACAATGAGCAGTTCTTC

V gene: TRBV16
J gene: TRBJ1-5
clone size: -
D gene: TRBD1
CDR3 protein: CASSQGTVGKPQHF
CDR3 DNA: TGTGCCAGCAGCCAAGGGACAGTGGGTAAGCCCCAGCATTTT

V gene: TRBV27
J gene: TRBJ1-2
clone size: -
D gene: TRBD1
CDR3 protein: CASSWGTGDGYTF
CDR3 DNA: TGTGCCAGCAGTTGGGGGACAGGGGATGGCTACACCTTC

V gene: TRBV6-1
J gene: TRBJ1-1
clone size: few
D gene: TRBD1
CDR3 protein: CASSVLPGQGVRNTEAFF
CDR3 DNA: TGTGCCAGCAGTGTTCTACCGGGACAGGGGGTTAGGAACACTGAAGCTTTCTTT

V gene: TRBV5-8
J gene: TRBJ2-2
clone size: -
D gene: -
CDR3 protein: CASNGQTNTGELFF
CDR3 DNA: TGTGCCAGCAACGGACAGACGAACACCGGGGAGCTGTTTTTT

V gene: TRBV4-1
J gene: TRBJ2-2
clone size: -
D gene: TRBD1
CDR3 protein: CASTLAGGDTGELFF
CDR3 DNA: TGCGCCAGCACCTTAGCAGGGGGTGACACCGGGGAGCTGTTTTTT

V gene: TRBV10-3
J gene: TRBJ2-5
clone size: once
D gene: TRBD2
CDR3 protein: CAISTGTSGRETQYF
CDR3 DNA: TGTGCCATCAGTACCGGGACTAGCGGGAGAGAGACCCAGTACTTC

V gene: TRBV20-1
J gene: TRBJ1-2
clone size: -
D gene: -
CDR3 protein: CSASDGGYTF
CDR3 DNA: TGCAGTGCAAGCGACGGTGGCTACACCTTC

V gene: TRBV5-1
J gene: TRBJ2-1
clone size: -
D gene: TRBD2
CDR3 protein: CASMLAGGRYNEQFF
CDR3 DNA: TGCGCCAGCATGCTAGCGGGGGGGCGGTACAATGAGCAGTTCTTC

V gene: TRBV6-6
J gene: TRBJ1-3
clone size: once
D gene: -
CDR3 protein: CASSRSHRAAGNTIYF
CDR3 DNA: TGTGCCAGCAGCCGATCCCACAGGGCTGCTGGAAACACCATATATTTT

V gene: TRBV27
J gene: TRBJ1-2
clone size: -
D gene: -
CDR3 protein: CASTPQPPPPNYGYTF
CDR3 DNA: TGTGCCAGCACCCCACAACCGCCTCCACCGAACTATGGCTACACCTTC